This T cell receptor beta chain was sequenced in a study of identical twins. General study findings and limits: Conclusions relied on cross-sectional statistical analysis, not following the same donors.

About this clonotype: No antigen is known for it.

The trim removed 0 bases at V and 3 bases at J, leaving 5 bases unmatched. Germline V gene lookup returns CDR1 MNHEY and CDR2 SVGAGI. The CDR3 runs to 15 residues. cDNA carried unique molecular identifiers, and a universal primer site was added by template switching. TCRdb reanalysed the 5' RACE reads using MiXCR and keeps one entry per CDR3 protein. The sample records 400,000 to 550,000 distinct CDR3 sequences, under 25% being singletons. The sample also formed part of further work on T cells expressing NK-cell markers. That source reports: Serological testing identified seven of the eight sequenced donors as HCMV-seropositive and one as seronegative. The CD3+CD56-NKG2C+ fraction of a handful of donors was also led by these clonotypes.

Sequenced input: CD4+ T cells sorted from blood. The chain carries TRBV6-5 and TRBJ2-7; 7 positions match TRBD1. The TCR comes from a woman aged 18-29 years in good health. Here the CDR3 reads CASSYSGRGIYEQYF. DNA of the CDR3: TGTGCCAGCAGTTACTCTGGCAGGGGGATCTACGAGCAGTACTTC.